The present T cell receptor beta chain was sequenced within a study of response to subunit inactivated influenza vaccine. Findings and caveats of the study: That few new T cells are recruited by each seasonal influenza vaccination was the authors' suggestion.

MiXCR, applied by TCRdb to the RT-PCR reads, yields one record per CDR3 protein. This table holds almost 600,000 distinct CDR3 sequences, around 13% found once. In the case of this clonotype: Its antigen is still unknown.

The CDR3 length is 16 residues. V lost 5 bases to trimming and J lost 6 bases, with 23 bases between them. Sequenced here: PBMCs from blood, sampled 11 to 12 days after vaccination. The receptor was derived from a man aged 50-59 years who received an inactivated influenza vaccine. J is TRBJ2-7 and V is TRBV12-3 or TRBV12-4, with a possible D match to TRBD2 (6 bases). The chain's CDR3 is CASSRMPPSVISEQYF. In nucleotides, the CDR3 is TGTGCCAGCAGTCGGATGCCCCCTAGCGTTATTTCCGAGCAGTACTTC.